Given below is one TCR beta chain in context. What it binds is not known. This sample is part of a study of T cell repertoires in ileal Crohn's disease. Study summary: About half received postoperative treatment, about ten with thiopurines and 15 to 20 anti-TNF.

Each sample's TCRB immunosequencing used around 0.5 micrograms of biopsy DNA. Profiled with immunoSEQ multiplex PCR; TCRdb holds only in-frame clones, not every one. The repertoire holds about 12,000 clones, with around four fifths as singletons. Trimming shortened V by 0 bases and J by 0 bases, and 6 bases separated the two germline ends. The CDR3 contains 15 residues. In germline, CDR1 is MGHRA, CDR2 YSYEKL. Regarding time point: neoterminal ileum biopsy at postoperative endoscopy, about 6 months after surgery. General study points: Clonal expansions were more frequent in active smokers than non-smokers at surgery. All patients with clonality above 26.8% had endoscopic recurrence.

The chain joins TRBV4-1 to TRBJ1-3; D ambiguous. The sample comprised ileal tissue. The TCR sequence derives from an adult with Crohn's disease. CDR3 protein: CASSQEVSSGNTIYF. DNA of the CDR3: TGCGCCAGCAGCCAAGAGGTCAGCTCTGGAAACACCATATATTTT.